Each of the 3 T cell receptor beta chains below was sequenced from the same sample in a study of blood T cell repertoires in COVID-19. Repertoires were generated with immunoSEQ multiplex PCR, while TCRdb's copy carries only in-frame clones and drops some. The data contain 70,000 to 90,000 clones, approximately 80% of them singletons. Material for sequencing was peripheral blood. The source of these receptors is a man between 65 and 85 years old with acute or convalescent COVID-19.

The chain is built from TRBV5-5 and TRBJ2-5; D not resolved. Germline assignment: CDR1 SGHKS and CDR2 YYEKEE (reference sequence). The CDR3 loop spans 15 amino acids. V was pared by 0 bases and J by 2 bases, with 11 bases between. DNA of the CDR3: TGTGCCAGCAGCTTGGATGCTTTGCGTCAAGAGACCCAGTACTTC. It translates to CASSLDALRQETQYF.

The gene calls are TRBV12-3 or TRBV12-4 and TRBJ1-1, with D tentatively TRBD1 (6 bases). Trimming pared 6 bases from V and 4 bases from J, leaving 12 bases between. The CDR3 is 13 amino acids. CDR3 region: CASSQGQGTEAFF. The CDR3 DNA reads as TGTGCCAGCAGCCAGGGGCAGGGCACTGAAGCTTTCTTT.

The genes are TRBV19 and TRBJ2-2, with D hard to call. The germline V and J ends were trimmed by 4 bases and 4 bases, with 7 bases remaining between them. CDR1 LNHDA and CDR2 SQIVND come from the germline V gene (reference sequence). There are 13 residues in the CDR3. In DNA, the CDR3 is TGTGCCAGTAGTAGAGTGATCACCGGGGAGCTGTTTTTT. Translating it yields CASSRVITGELFF. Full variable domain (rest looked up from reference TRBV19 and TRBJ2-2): DGGITQSPKYLFRKEGQNVTLSCEQNLNHDAMYWYRQDPGQGLRLIYYSQIVNDFQKGDIAEGYSVSREKKESFPLTVTSAQKNPTAFYLCASSRVITGELFFGEGSRLTVL.